The sequence of this T cell receptor beta chain was determined in a study of cytomegalovirus exposure and HLA in healthy donors. Study results and caveats: Most TCR sequences were seen very rarely across donors, but some public TCRs occurred in many.

With respect to this clone: Its target is not known.

This CDR3 has 16 residues. CDR1 ENHRY and CDR2 SYGVKD come from the germline V gene. V gave up 5 bases and J gave up 2 bases; unmatched junction bases: 10. Sequencing was performed with immunoSEQ multiplex PCR; in TCRdb, only in-frame clones are kept and a portion is missing. Of roughly 140,000 clones listed, around nine tenths are singletons. The material sequenced was PBMCs. The sequence came from a woman in her late teens or twenties in good health and CMV-seropositive. V usage is TRBV10-3 and J usage is TRBJ2-7, with TRBD2 matching 9 bases. CDR3 in DNA: TGTGCCATCAGTAAAAATCTAGCGGGAAAGGCCTACGAGCAGTACTTC. Amino acids: CAISKNLAGKAYEQYF.